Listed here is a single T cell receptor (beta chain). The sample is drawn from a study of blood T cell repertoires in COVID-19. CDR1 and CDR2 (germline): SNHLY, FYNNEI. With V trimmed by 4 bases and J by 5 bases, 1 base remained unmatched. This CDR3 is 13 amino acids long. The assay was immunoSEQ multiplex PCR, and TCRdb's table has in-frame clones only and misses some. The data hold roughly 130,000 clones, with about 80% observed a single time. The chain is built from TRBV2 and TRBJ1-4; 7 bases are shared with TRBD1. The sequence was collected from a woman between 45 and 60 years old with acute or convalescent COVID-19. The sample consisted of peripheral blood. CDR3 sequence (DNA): TGTGCCAGCAGTGGGACAGGCAATGAAAAACTGTTTTTT. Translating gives CASSGTGNEKLFF.